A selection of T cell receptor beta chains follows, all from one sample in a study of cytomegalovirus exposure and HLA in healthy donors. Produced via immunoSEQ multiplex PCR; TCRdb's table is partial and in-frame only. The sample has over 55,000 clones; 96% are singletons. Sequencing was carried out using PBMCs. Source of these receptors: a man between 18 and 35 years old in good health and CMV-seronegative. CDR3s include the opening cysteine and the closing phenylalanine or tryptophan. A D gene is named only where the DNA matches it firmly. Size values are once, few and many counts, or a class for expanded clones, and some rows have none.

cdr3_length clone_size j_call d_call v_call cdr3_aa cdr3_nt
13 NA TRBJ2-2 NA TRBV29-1 CSVSGSATGELFF TGCAGCGTGTCGGGGTCTGCCACCGGGGAGCTGTTTTTT
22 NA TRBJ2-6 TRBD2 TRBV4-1 CASSQDWLGLAGSSSGANVLTF TGCGCCAGCAGCCAAGATTGGTTAGGACTAGCGGGTTCAAGCTCTGGGGCCAACGTCCTGACTTTC
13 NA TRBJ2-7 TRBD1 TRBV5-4 CASRGQGAYEQYF TGTGCCAGCCGGGGACAGGGTGCCTACGAGCAGTACTTC
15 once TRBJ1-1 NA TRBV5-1 CASSATGHPNTEAFF TGCGCCAGCAGCGCGACGGGACACCCGAACACTGAAGCTTTCTTT
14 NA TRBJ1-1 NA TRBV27 CASSSGQTHTEAFF TGTGCCAGCAGTTCAGGACAGACACACACTGAAGCTTTCTTT
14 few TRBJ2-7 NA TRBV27 CASSLAPQNYEQYF TGTGCCAGCAGTTTAGCCCCACAAAACTACGAGCAGTACTTC
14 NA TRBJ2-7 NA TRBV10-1 CATPQCNRGDEQYF TGCGCCACACCGCAATGTAATAGGGGCGACGAGCAGTACTTC
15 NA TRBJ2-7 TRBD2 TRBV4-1 CASSLARGSAYEQYF TGCGCCAGCAGCCTTGCCCGCGGGAGTGCCTACGAGCAGTACTTC
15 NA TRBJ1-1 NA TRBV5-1 CASSLVAGQGTEAFF TGCGCCAGCAGCTTGGTCGCGGGCCAGGGGACTGAAGCTTTCTTT
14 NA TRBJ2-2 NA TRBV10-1 CASSDLENTGELFF TGCGCCAGCAGTGACTTAGAGAACACCGGGGAGCTGTTTTTT
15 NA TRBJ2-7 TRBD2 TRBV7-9 CASSSLAESSYEQYF TGTGCCAGCAGCTCTCTAGCGGAGAGCTCCTACGAGCAGTACTTC
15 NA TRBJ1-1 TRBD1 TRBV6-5 CASYRVTGVETEAFF TGTGCCAGCTACAGGGTGACAGGGGTGGAAACTGAAGCTTTCTTT
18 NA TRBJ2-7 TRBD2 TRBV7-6 CASSPGLAGGFEGYEQYF TGTGCCAGCAGCCCGGGTCTAGCGGGCGGATTTGAGGGCTACGAGCAGTACTTC
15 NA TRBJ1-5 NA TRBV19 CASSISGGTFQPQHF TGTGCCAGTAGTATTTCTGGGGGGACGTTTCAGCCCCAGCATTTT
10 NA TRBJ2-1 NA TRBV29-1 CSVVRNEQFF TGCAGCGTGGTGCGGAATGAGCAGTTCTTC
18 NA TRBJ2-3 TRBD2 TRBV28 CASRTAAFGLAGRDTQYF TGTGCCAGCAGGACAGCCGCGTTCGGGCTAGCGGGAAGAGATACGCAGTATTTT
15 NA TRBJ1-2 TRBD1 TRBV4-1 CASSPRAGTAYGYTF TGCGCCAGCAGCCCTCGAGCCGGGACAGCGTATGGCTACACCTTC
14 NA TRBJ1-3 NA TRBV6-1 CASRPDSSGNTIYF TGTGCCAGCAGGCCGGACAGTTCTGGAAACACCATATATTTT
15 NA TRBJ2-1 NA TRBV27 CASSFLNSLYNEQFF TGTGCCAGCAGTTTTCTGAACAGCTTATACAATGAGCAGTTCTTC
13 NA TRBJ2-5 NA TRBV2 CASRTTPGETQYF TGTGCCAGCAGGACGACGCCCGGGGAGACCCAGTACTTC
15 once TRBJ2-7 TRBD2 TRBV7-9 CASSFLAGGQDEQYF TGTGCCAGCAGCTTCCTAGCGGGTGGCCAGGACGAGCAGTACTTC
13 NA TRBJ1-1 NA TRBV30 CAWETGLVAEAFF TGTGCCTGGGAAACAGGGTTAGTCGCTGAAGCTTTCTTT
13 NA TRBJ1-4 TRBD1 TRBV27 CASSGQGREKLFF TGTGCCAGCAGTGGACAGGGGAGGGAAAAACTGTTTTTT
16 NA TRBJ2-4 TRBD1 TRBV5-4 CASSLGQGVTKNIQYF TGTGCCAGCAGCTTGGGGCAGGGGGTTACCAAAAACATTCAGTACTTC
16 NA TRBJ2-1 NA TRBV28 CASSSTVASSYNEQFF TGTGCCAGCAGTTCAACCGTAGCGAGCTCCTACAATGAGCAGTTCTTC
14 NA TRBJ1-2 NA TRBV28 CASSLAGVVRGYTF TGTGCCAGCAGTTTAGCAGGGGTAGTTCGTGGCTACACCTTC
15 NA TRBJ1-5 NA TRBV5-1 CASSTGTGVNQPQHF TGCGCCAGCAGCACAGGAACGGGGGTAAATCAGCCCCAGCATTTT
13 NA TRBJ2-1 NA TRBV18 CASSPQGSDEQFF TGTGCCAGCTCACCCCAGGGGTCGGATGAGCAGTTCTTC